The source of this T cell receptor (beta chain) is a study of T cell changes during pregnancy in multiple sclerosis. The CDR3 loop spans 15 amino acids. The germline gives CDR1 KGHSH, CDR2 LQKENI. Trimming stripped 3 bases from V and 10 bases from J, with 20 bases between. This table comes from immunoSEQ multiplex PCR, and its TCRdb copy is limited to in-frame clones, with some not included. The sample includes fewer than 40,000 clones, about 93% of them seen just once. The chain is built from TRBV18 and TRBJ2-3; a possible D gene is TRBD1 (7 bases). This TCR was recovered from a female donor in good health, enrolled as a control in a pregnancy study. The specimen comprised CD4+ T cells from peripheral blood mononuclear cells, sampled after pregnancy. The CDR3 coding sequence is TGTGCCAGCTCACCGGGGTCAGACAGGGACTCCGCGCAGTATTTT. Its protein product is CASSPGSDRDSAQYF.